This T cell receptor (beta chain) was profiled in a study of OX40 agonist ivuxolimab in advanced cancers. Whole-study context: Hepatocellular carcinoma, melanoma, renal cell or head and neck cancer was diagnosed in the dose-escalation patients. One patient with hepatocellular carcinoma and two with cutaneous melanoma, three in all, had partial responses. The study, taken as a whole, reports: Also showing low normalized T-cell clonal expansion were some of the nonresponders. What antigens the expanded peripheral T cells recognized was never established.

Germline V gene sequence: CDR1 SGHTA, CDR2 FQGNSA. The CDR3 loop spans 15 amino acids. Trimming took 6 bases from V and 2 from J; bases not matched to a gene: 7. Measured with immunoSEQ multiplex PCR; TCRdb has only the in-frame clones, and not every one. This sample has 74,000 or so clones, with approximately 84% found just once. In regard to this clone: Its specificity is unknown.

Sequencing was performed on CD4+ or CD8+ T cells sorted from blood, taken in a trial of the OX40 agonist ivuxolimab. The chain recombines TRBV7-2 with TRBJ1-1; TRBD1 matches at 9 bases. The clonotype originates from an adult with an advanced solid tumor such as melanoma, head and neck, liver or kidney cancer. CDR3 region: CASSLTGGLNTEAFF. Written as DNA, the CDR3 is TGTGCCAGCAGTCTTACAGGGGGCCTAAACACTGAAGCTTTCTTT.